This TCR beta chain came from a study of T cells in Graves' hyperthyroidism and ophthalmopathy. This clonotype showed up many times. The CDR3 loop spans 16 amino acids. Deletions cut 0 bases from V and 4 bases from J, with 15 bases between. CDR1 is SNHLY, CDR2 FYNNEI, per germline. Amplified regions were TCR beta CDR3 sequences from RNA transcripts. The HTBI primer set served for first-round RT-PCR of the TCR CDR3. TCRdb redid the calling of the multiplex PCR reads with MiXCR, one entry per CDR3 protein. The data hold 650,000 to 800,000 distinct CDR3 sequences, with about 45% observed a single time. This chain joins TRBV2 and TRBJ1-1, with D possibly being TRBD1 (6 bases). Sequenced sample: peripheral blood or thyroid tissue (not recorded which). The sequence was obtained from an adult man with Graves' disease, either hyperthyroidism or ophthalmopathy (not recorded which). CDR3: CASSEAGLRGTTEAFF. The CDR3, as DNA: TGTGCCAGCAGTGAAGCCGGGCTCAGGGGAACCACTGAAGCTTTCTTT. The full variable domain, its missing parts supplied by reference TRBV2 and TRBJ1-1, is EPEVTQTPSHQVTQMGQEVILRCVPISNHLYFYWYRQILGQKVEFLVSFYNNEISEKSEIFDDQFSVERPDGSNFTLKIRSTKLEDSAMYFCASSEAGLRGTTEAFFGQGTRLTVV.